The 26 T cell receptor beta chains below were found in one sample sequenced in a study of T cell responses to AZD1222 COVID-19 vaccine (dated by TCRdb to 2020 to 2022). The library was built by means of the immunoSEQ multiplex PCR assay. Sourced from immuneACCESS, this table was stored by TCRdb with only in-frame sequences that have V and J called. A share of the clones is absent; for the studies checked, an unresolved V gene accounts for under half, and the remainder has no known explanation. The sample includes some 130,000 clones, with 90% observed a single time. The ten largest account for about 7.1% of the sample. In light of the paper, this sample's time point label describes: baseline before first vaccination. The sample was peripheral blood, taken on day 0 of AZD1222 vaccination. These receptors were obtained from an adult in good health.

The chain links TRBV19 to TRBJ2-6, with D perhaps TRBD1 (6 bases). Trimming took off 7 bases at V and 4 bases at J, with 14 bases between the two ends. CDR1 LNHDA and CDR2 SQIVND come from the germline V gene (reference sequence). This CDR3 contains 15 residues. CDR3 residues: CASNNPGVGANVLTF. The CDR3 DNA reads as TGTGCCAGTAACAATCCAGGGGTGGGGGCCAACGTCCTGACTTTC.

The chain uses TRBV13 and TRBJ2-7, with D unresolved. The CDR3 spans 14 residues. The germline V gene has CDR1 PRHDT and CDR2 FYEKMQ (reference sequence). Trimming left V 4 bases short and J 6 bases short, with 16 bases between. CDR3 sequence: CASSSLLGKGEQYF. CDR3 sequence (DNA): TGTGCCAGCAGCTCCCTTCTGGGGAAGGGCGAGCAGTACTTC.

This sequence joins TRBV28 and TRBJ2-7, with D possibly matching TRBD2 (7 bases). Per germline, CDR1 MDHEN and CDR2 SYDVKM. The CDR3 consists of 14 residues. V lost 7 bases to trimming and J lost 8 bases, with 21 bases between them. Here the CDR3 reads CASTEGGRLLQQYF. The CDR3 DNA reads TGTGCCAGCACGGAGGGGGGGCGCCTTTTGCAGCAGTACTTC.

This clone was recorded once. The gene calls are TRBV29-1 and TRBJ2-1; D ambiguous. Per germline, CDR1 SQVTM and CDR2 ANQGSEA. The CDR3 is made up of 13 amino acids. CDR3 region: CTTHEGTYNEQFF. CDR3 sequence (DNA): TGCACCACGCACGAAGGGACCTACAATGAGCAGTTCTTC.

CDR3 DNA: TGCGCCAGCAGCCCGGCCCTTGGGCCCTACGAGCAGTACTTC. Residues: CASSPALGPYEQYF. The chain uses TRBV4-3 and TRBJ2-7, with D unresolved. Germline CDR1 reads LGHNA; CDR2 reads YSLEER. V dropped 4 bases and J dropped 2 bases, with 12 bases sitting between them. The CDR3 length is 14 residues.

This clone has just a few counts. CDR3 sequence (DNA): TGTGCCAGTAAGACTAAGGGAGAGCAGTACTTC. Translated, it gives CASKTKGEQYF. The rearrangement links TRBV19 to TRBJ2-7; D may be TRBD2 (5 bases). From germline, CDR1 is LNHDA and CDR2 SQIVND (reference sequence). CDR3 size: 11 residues. V dropped 7 bases and J dropped 7 bases, with 11 bases sitting between them.

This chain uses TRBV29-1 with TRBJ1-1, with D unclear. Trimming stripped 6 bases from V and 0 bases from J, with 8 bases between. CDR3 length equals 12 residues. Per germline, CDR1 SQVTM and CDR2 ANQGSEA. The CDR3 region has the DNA TGCAGCGTAACAGAAATGAACACTGAAGCTTTCTTT. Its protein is CSVTEMNTEAFF.

The DNA of the CDR3 is TGTGCCAGTACCCCTTTTCAGGATGGCACTGAAGCTTTCTTT. As protein: CASTPFQDGTEAFF. The V and J genes are TRBV19 and TRBJ1-1; no clear D gene. V lost 7 bases and J 4 bases, leaving 16 bases between the germline ends. The germline gives CDR1 LNHDA, CDR2 SQIVND (reference sequence). This CDR3 comprises 14 residues.

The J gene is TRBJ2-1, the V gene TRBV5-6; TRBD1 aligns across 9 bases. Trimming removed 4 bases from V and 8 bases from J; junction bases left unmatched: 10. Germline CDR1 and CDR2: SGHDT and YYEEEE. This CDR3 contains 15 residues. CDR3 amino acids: CASSAGTGSRDEQFF. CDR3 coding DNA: TGTGCCAGCAGCGCTGGGACAGGGAGTCGGGATGAGCAGTTCTTC.

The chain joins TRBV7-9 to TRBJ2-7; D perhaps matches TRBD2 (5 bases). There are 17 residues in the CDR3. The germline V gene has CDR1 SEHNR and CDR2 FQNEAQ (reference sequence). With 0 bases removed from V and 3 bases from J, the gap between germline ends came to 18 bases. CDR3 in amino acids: CASSLAVGVTRYYEQYF. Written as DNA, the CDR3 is TGTGCCAGCAGCTTAGCAGTCGGGGTGACGCGGTACTACGAGCAGTACTTC.

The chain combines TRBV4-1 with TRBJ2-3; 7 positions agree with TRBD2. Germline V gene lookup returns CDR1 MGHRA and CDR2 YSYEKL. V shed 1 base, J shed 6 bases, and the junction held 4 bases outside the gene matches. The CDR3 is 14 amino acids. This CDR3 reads CASSQAAGSDTQYF. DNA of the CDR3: TGCGCCAGCAGCCAAGCAGCGGGGTCGGATACGCAGTATTTT.

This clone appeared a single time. The CDR3, as DNA: TGTGCCAGCAGCTCCGGGTCCCTCTCCTACGAGCAGTACTTC. This translates into CASSSGSLSYEQYF. This sequence joins TRBV11-3 and TRBJ2-7; D remains ambiguous. Germline assignment: CDR1 SGHNT and CDR2 YENEEA. This CDR3 comprises 14 residues. V lost 4 bases to trimming and J lost 0 bases, with 10 bases between them.

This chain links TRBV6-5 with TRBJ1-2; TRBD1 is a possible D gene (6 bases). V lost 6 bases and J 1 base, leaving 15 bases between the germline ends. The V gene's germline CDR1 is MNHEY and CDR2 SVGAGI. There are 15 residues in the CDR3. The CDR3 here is CASSNGQTLNYGYTF. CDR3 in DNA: TGTGCCAGCAGCAACGGACAGACCCTTAACTATGGCTACACCTTC.

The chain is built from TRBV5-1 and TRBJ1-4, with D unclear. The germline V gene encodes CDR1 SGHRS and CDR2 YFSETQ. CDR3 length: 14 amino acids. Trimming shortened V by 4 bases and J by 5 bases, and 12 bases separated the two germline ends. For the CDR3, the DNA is TGCGCCAGCAGCCCCGAGACTGCAAATGAAAAACTGTTTTTT. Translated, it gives CASSPETANEKLFF.

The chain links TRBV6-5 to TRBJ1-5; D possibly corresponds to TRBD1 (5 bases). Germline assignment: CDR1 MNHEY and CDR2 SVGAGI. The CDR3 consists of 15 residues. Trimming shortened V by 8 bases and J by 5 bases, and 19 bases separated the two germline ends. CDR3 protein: CASHRLAREYQPQHF. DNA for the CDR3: TGTGCCAGCCACCGACTGGCCAGGGAGTATCAGCCCCAGCATTTT.

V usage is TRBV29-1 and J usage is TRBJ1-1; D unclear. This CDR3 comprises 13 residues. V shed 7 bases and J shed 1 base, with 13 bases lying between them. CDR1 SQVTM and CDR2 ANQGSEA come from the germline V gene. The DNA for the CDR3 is TGCAGCGCAAGGACCGGGAGGAACACTGAAGCTTTCTTT. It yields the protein CSARTGRNTEAFF. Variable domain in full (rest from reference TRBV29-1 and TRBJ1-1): SAVISQKPSRDICQRGTSLTIQCQVDSQVTMMFWYRQQPGQSLTLIATANQGSEATYESGFVIDKFPISRPNLTFSTLTVSNMSPEDSSIYLCSARTGRNTEAFFGQGTRLTVV.

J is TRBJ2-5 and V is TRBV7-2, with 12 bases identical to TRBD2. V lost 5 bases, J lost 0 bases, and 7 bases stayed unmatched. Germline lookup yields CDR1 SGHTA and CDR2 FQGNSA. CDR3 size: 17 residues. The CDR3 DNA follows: TGTGCCAGCAGCGACCGGACTAGCGGGATGTACCAAGAGACCCAGTACTTC. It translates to CASSDRTSGMYQETQYF.

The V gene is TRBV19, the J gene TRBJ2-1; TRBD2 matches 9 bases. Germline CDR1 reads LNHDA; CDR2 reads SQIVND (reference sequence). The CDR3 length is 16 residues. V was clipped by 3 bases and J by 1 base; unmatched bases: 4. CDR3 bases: TGTGCCAGTAGTATGTTTGCGGGGGGGTCCTACAATGAGCAGTTCTTC. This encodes CASSMFAGGSYNEQFF.

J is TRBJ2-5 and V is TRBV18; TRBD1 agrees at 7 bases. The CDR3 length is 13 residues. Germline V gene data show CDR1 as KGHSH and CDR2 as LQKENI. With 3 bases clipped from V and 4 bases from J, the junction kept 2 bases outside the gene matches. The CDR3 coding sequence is TGTGCCAGCTCACCGGGACAGCCAGAGACCCAGTACTTC. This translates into CASSPGQPETQYF.

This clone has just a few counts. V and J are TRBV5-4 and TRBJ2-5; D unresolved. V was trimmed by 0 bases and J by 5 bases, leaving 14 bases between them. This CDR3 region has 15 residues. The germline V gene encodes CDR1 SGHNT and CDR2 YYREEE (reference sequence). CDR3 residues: CASSLDSWDGETQYF. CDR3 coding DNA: TGTGCCAGCAGCTTGGACAGTTGGGATGGTGAGACCCAGTACTTC.

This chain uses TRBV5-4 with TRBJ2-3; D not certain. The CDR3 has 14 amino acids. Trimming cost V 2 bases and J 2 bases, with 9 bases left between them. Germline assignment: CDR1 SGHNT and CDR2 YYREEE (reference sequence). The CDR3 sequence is CASSLSAHTDTQYF. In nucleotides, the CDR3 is TGTGCCAGCAGCTTATCGGCCCACACAGATACGCAGTATTTT.

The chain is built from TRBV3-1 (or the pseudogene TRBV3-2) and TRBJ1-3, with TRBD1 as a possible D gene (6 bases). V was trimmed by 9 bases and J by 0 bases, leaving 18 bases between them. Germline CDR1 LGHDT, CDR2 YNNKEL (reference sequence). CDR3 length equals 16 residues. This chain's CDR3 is CARLLTGRSSGNTIYF. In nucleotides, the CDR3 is TGTGCCAGGCTACTGACAGGACGGAGCTCTGGAAACACCATATATTTT.

DNA of the CDR3: TGTGCCAGCAGCTTAGTAGCCAGGGAAGCGGGATCACCCCTCCACTTT. Its translation is CASSLVAREAGSPLHF. The chain couples TRBV7-8 to TRBJ1-6; D possibly corresponds to TRBD1 (5 bases). V lost 1 base, J lost 10 bases, and 17 bases lay in between. Germline CDR1 is SGHVS and CDR2 is FQNEAQ. CDR3 length equals 16 residues.

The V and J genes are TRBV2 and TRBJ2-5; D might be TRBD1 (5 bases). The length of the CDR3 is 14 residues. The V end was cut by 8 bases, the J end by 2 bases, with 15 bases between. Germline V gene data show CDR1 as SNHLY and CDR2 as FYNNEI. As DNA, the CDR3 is TGTGCCAGCCGTCCAGGACACGTTCAAGAGACCCAGTACTTC. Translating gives CASRPGHVQETQYF.

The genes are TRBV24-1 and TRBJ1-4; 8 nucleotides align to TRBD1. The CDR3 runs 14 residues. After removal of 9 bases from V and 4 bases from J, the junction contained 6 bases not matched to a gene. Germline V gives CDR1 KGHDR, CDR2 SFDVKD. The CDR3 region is CATSDRGLNEKLFF. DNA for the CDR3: TGTGCCACCTCCGACAGGGGACTTAATGAAAAACTGTTTTTT.

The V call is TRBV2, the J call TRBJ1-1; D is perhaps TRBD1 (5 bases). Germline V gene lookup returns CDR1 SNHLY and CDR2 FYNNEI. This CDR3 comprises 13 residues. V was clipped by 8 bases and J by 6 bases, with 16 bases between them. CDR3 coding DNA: TGTGCCAGCTCGATGATGGGGGTTCCTGAAGCTTTCTTT. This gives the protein CASSMMGVPEAFF. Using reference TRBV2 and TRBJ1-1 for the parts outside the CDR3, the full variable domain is EPEVTQTPSHQVTQMGQEVILRCVPISNHLYFYWYRQILGQKVEFLVSFYNNEISEKSEIFDDQFSVERPDGSNFTLKIRSTKLEDSAMYFCASSMMGVPEAFFGQGTRLTVV.